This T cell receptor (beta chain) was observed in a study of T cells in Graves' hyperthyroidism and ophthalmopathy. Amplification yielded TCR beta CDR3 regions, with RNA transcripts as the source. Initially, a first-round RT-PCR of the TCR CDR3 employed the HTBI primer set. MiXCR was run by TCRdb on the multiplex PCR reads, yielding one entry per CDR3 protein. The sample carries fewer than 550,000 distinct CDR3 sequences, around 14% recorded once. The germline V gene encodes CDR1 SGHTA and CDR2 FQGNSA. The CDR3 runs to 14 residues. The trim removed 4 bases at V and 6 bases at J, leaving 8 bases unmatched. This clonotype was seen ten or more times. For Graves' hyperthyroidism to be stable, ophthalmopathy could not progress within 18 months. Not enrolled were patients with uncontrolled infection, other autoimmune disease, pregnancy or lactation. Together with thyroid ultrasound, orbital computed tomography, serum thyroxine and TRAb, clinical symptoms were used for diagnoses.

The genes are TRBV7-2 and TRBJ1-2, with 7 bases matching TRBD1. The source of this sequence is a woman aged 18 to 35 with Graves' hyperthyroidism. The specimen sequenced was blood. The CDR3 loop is CASSYQGVRHGYTF. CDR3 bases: TGTGCCAGCAGCTATCAGGGGGTGAGACATGGCTACACCTTC.